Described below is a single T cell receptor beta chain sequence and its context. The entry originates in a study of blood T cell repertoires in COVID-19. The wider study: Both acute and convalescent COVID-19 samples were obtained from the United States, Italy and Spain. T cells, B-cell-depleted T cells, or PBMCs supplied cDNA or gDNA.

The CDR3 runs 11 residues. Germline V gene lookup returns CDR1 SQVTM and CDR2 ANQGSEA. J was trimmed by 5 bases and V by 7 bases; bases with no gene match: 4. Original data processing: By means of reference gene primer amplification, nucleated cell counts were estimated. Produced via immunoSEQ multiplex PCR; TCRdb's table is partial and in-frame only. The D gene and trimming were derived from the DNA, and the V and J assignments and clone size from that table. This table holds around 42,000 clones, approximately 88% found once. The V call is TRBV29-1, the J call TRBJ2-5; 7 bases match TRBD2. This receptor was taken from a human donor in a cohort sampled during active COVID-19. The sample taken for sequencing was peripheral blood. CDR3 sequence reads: CSGGRGETQYF. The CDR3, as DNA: TGCAGCGGAGGGAGGGGTGAGACCCAGTACTTC.